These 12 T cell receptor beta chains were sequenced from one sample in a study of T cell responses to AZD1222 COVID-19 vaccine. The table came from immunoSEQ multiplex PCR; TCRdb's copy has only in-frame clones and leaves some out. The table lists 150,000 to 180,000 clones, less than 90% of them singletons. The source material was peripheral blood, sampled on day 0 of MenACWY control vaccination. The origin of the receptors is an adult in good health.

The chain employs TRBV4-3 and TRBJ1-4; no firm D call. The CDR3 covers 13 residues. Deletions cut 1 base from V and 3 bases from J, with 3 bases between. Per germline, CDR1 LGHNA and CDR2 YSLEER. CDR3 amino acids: CASSQVPNEKLFF. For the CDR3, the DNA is TGCGCCAGCAGCCAAGTGCCTAATGAAAAACTGTTTTTT.

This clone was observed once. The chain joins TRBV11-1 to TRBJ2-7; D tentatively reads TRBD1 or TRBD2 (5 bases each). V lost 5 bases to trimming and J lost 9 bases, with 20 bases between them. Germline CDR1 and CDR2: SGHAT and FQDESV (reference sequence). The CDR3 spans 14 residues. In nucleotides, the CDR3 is TGTGCCAGCAGCCGGGGAGAAGGAAGGGGTCGGCAGTACTTC. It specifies CASSRGEGRGRQYF. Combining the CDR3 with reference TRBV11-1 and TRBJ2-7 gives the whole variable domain EAEVAQSPRYKITEKSQAVAFWCDPISGHATLYWYRQILGQGPELLVQFQDESVVDDSQLPKDRFSAERLKGVDSTLKIQPAELGDSAMYLCASSRGEGRGRQYFGPGTRLTVT.

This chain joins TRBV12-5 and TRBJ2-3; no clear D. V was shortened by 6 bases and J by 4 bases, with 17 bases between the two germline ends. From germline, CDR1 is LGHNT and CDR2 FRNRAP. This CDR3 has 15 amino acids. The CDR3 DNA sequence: TGTGCTAGTGGCCCGGGTCGCCCCGGTGCAGATACGCAGTATTTT. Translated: CASGPGRPGADTQYF.

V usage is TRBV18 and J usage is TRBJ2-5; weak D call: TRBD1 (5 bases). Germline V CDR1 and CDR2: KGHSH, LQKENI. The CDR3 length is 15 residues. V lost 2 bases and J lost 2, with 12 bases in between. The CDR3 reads CASSPRGSSQETQYF. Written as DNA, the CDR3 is TGTGCCAGCTCACCAAGGGGATCTTCACAAGAGACCCAGTACTTC.

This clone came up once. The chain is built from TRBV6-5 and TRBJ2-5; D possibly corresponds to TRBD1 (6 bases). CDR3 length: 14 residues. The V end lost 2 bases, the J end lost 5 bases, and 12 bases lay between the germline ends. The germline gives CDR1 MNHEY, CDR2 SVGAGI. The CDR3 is CASSYVGAHETQYF. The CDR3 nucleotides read TGTGCCAGCAGTTACGTGGGGGCTCATGAGACCCAGTACTTC.

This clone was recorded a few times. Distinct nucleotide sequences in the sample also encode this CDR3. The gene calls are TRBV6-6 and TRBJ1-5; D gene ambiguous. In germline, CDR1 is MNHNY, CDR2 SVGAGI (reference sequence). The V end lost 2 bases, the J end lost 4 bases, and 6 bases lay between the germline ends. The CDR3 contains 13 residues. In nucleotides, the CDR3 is TGTGCCAGCAGTTACGACGGTAATCAGCCCCAGCATTTT. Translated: CASSYDGNQPQHF.

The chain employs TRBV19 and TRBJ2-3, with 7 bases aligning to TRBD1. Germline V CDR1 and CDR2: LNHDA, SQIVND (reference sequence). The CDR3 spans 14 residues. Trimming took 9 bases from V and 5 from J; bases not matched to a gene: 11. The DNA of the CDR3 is TGTGCCAGCCGCGGAGACAGGGTCGGAGATACGCAGTATTTT. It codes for CASRGDRVGDTQYF.

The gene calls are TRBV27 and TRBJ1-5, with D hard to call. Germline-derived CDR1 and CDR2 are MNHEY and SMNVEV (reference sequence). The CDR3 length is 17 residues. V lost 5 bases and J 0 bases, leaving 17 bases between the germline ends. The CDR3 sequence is CASSPTALPYSNQPQHF. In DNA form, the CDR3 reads TGTGCCAGCAGTCCAACAGCCCTACCTTATAGCAATCAGCCCCAGCATTTT.

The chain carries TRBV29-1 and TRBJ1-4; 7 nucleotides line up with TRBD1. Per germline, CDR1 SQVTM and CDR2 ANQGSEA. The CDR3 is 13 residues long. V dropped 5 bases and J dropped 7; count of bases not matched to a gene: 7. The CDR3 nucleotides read TGCAGCGTTTCTAACAGGGGTGGTGAAAAACTGTTTTTT. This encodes CSVSNRGGEKLFF.

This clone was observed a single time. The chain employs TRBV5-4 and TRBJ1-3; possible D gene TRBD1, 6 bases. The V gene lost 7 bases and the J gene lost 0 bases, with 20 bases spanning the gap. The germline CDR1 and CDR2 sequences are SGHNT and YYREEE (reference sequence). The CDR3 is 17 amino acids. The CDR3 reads CASWGASYSSSGNTIYF. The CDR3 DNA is TGTGCCAGCTGGGGGGCGAGCTACTCCTCCTCTGGAAACACCATATATTTT.

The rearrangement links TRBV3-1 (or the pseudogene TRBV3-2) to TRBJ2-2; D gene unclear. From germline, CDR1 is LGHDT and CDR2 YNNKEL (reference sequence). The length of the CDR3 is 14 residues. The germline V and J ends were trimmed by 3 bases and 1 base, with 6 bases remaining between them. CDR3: CASSHFLNTGELFF. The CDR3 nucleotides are TGTGCCAGCAGCCATTTTCTGAACACCGGGGAGCTGTTTTTT.

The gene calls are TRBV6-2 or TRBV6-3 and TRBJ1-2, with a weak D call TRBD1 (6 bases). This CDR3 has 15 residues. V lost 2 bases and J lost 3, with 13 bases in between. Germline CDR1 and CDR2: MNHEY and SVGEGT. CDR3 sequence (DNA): TGTGCCAGCAGTTACGATGGCAGGGGCGACTATGGCTACACCTTC. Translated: CASSYDGRGDYGYTF.